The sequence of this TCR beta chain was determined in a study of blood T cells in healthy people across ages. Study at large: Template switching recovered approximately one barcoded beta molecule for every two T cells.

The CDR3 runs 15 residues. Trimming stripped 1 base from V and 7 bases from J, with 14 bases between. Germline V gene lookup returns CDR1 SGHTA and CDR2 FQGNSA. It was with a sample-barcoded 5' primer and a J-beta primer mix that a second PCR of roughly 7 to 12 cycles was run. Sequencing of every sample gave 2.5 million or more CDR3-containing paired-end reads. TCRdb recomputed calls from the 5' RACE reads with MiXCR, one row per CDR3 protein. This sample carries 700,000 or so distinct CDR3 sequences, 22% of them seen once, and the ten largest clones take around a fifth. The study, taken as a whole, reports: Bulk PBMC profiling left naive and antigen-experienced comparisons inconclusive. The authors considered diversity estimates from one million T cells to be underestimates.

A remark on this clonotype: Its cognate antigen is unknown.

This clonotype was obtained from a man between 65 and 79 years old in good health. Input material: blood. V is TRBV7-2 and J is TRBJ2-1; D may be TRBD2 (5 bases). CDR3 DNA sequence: TGTGCCAGCAGCTTAGGGGCTCTTAGCGTGAATGAGCAGTTCTTC. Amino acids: CASSLGALSVNEQFF. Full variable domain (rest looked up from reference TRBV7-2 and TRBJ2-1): GAGVSQSPSNKVTEKGKDVELRCDPISGHTALYWYRQSLGQGLEFLIYFQGNSAPDKSGLPSDRFSAERTGGSVSTLTIQRTQQEDSAVYLCASSLGALSVNEQFFGPGTRLTVL.